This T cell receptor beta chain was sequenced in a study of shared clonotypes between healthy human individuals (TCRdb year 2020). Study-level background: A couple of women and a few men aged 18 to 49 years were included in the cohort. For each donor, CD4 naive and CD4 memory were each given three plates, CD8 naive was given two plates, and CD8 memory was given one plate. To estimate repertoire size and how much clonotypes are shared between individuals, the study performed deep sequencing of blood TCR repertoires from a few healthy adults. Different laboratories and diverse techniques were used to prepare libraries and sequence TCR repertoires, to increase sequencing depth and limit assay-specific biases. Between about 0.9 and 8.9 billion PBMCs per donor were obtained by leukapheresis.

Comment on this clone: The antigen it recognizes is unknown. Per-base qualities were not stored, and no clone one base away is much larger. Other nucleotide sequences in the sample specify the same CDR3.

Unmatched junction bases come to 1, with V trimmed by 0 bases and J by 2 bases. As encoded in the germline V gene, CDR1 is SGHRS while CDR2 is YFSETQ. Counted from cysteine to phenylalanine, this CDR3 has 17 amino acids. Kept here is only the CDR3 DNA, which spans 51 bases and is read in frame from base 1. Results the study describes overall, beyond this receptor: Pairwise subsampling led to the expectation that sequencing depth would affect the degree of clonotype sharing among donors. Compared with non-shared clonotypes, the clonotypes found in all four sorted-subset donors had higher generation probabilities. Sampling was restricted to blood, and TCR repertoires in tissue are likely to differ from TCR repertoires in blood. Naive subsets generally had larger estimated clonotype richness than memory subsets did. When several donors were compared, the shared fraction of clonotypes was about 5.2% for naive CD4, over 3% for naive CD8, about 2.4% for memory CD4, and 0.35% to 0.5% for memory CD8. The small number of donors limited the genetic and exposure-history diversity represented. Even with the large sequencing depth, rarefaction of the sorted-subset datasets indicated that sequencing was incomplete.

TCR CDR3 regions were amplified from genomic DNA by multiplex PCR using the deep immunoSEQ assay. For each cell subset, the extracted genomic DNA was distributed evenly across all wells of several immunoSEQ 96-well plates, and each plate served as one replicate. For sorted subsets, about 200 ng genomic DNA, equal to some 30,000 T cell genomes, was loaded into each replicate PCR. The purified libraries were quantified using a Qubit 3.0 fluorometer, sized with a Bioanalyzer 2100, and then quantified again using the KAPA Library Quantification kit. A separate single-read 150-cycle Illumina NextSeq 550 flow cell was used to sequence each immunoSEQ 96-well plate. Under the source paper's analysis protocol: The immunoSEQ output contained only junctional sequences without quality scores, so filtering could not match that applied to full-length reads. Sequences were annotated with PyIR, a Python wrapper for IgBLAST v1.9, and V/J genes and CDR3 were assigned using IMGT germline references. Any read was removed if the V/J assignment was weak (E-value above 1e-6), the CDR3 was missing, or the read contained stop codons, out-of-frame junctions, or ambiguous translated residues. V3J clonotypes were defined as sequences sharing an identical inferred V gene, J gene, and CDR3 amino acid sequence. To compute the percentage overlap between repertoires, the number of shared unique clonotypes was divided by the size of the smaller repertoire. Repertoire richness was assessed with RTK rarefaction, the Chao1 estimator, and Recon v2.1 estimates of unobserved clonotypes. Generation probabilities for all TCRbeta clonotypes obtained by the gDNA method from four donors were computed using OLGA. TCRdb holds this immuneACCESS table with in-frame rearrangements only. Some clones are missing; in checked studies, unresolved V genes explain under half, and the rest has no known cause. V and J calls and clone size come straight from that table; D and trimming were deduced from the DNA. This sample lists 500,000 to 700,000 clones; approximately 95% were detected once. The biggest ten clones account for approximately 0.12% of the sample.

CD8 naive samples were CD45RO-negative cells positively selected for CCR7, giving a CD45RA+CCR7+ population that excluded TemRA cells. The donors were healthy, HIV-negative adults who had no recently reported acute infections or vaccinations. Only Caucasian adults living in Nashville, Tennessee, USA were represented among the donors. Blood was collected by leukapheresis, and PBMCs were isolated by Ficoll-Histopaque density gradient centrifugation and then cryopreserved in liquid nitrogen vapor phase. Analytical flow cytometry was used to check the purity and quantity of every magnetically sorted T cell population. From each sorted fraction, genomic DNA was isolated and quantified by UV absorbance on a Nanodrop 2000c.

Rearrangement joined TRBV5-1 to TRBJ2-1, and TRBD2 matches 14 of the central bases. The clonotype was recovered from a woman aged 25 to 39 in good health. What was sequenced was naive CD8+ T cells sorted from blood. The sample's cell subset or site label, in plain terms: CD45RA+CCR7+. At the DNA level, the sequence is TGCGCCAGCAGCTTGGGACTAGCGGGAGGGCCCTACAATGAGCAGTTCTTC. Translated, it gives CASSLGLAGGPYNEQFF.